This T cell receptor beta chain was found in a study of CD8 T cells in ankylosing spondylitis. General study points: Ankylosing spondylitis blood seemed to carry a telltale TCR beta motif made of fewer than 10 highly homologous variants.

One entry per CDR3 protein results from TCRdb running MiXCR on the 5' RACE reads. The sample has approximately 220,000 distinct CDR3 sequences, about 17% seen once. Germline CDR1 SGHAT, CDR2 FQNNGV. CDR3 length: 11 amino acids. Trimming left V 5 bases short and J 5 bases short, with 4 bases between. This clonotype was recorded at least ten times. Its antigen is not known. V gene TRBV11-2 combines with J gene TRBJ2-1; D is unresolved. The sample taken for sequencing was blood, either unsorted or a sorted T cell fraction (not recorded which). The sequence was collected from a male donor with ankylosing spondylitis. Written as DNA, the CDR3 is TGTGCCAGCAGCCAGGACAATGAGCAGTTCTTC. This translates into CASSQDNEQFF.